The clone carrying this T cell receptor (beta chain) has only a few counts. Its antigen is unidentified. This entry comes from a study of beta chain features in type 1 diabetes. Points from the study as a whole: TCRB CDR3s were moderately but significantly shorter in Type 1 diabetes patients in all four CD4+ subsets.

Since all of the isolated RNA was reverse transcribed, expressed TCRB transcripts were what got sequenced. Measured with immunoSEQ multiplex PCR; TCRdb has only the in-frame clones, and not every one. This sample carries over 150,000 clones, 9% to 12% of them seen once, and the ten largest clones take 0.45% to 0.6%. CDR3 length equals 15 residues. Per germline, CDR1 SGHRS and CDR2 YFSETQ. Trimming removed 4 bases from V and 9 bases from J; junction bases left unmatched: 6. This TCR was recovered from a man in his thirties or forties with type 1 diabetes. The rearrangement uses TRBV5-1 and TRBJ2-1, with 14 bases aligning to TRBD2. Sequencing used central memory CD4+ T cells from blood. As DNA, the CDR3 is TGCGCCAGCAGCGCGACTAGCGGGAGGGCCGGTGAGCAGTTCTTC. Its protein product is CASSATSGRAGEQFF.